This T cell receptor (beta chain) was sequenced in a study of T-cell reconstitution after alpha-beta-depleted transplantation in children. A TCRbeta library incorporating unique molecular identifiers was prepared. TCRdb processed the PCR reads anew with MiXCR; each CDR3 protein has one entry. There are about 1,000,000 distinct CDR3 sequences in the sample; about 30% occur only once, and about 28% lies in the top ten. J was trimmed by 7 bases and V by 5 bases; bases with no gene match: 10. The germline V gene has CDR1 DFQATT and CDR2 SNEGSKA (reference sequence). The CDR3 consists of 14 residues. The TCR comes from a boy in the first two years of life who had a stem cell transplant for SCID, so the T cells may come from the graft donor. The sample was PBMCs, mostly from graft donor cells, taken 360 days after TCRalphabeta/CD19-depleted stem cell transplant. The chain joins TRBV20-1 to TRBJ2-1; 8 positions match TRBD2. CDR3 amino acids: CSAQGLAPGNEQFF. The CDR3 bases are TGCAGTGCTCAAGGACTAGCCCCTGGGAATGAGCAGTTCTTC.